This T cell receptor beta chain was found in a study of patients and donors after allogeneic stem cell transplantation. TCRdb ran MiXCR on the RT-PCR reads and lists one entry per CDR3 protein. Of about 960,000 distinct CDR3 sequences in the sample, roughly 18% are singletons; the top ten hold around 6%. Trimming shortened V by 4 bases and J by 5 bases, and 15 bases separated the two germline ends. Germline CDR1 reads SGHRS; CDR2 reads YFSETQ. The CDR3 length is 14 residues. The chain combines TRBV5-1 with TRBJ1-2; possible D gene TRBD1, 5 bases. The receptor was isolated from a human donor who was either an allogeneic HSCT recipient or a stem cell or donor lymphocyte infusion donor (not recorded which). It is not recorded whose cells these are; they may come from a transplant donor. Sequenced material: blood, either unsorted or a sorted T cell fraction (not recorded which). CDR3 in amino acids: CASSPRGTGYGYTF. CDR3 sequence (DNA): TGCGCCAGCAGCCCACGAGGGACGGGATATGGCTACACCTTC.